This T cell receptor (beta chain) was retrieved from a study of regulatory T cells in long-lasting Graves disease. Study-wide points: Favored usage of TRBV28, TRBJ1-2 and TRBJ2-5 was recorded in persistent disease. Study was limited to peripheral blood, excluding thyroid tissue.

J lost 3 bases, V lost 4 bases, and 10 bases had no gene match. This CDR3 region has 16 residues. In germline, CDR1 is SGHTA, CDR2 FQGNSA. A note on this clonotype: Its antigen remains unknown.

Time point given: newly diagnosed GD, antithyroid drugs for less than 3 months. From RNA extracted from PBMCs, the TCR library was made. Through Arm-PCR of CDR3 regions and iRepertoire HTBI primers, TCR beta libraries were built. TCRdb fed the multiplex PCR reads into MiXCR, producing one record per CDR3 protein. The sample consists of around 250,000 distinct CDR3 sequences, 18% of them appearing once. The sample was also reused in another study, on T cells in Graves' hyperthyroidism and ophthalmopathy.

This clonotype originated in a woman aged 25 to 45 with Graves disease. V is TRBV7-2 and J is TRBJ2-5; 8 nucleotides agree with TRBD2. The specimen comprised peripheral blood mononuclear cells (PBMCs), sampled at new diagnosis, from a patient treated with antithyroid drugs. As DNA, the CDR3 is TGTGCCAGCAGCTCTTTCGGCGGGACTAGAAAAGAGACCCAGTACTTC. Translation: CASSSFGGTRKETQYF.